These T cell receptor beta chains were read from a single sample in a study of T cells in localized non-small cell lung cancer. The repertoire was sequenced with immunoSEQ multiplex PCR; TCRdb's copy has only in-frame clones and lacks some. The profile shows 850 to 1,000 clones, around a third of them singletons. The sequences come from lung tumor tissue, collected before any cancer treatment. Receptors originate from a male donor at least 60 years old with stage II squamous cell lung carcinoma. The CDR3 runs from the conserved cysteine through the conserved F or W. Each record gives: clone size, V gene, J gene, D gene, CDR3 protein, CDR3 DNA. D genes are given only for firm matches. Rows may omit the clone size; those that give it use once, few, many or a size class.

size: -; V: TRBV10-1; J: TRBJ1-1; D: -; CDR3: CASSESGRSNTEAFF; DNA: TGCGCCAGCAGTGAGAGCGGTCGTTCGAACACTGAAGCTTTCTTT
size: -; V: TRBV10-2; J: TRBJ1-2; D: -; CDR3: CASSETVYGYTF; DNA: TGCGCCAGCAGTGAGACGGTCTATGGCTACACCTTC
size: -; V: TRBV6-8; J: TRBJ2-7; D: TRBD1; CDR3: CASSASGTGFEQYF; DNA: TGTGCCAGCAGTGCCTCCGGGACAGGGTTCGAGCAGTACTTC
size: -; V: TRBV5-1; J: TRBJ2-1; D: TRBD2; CDR3: CASSGGLAGGLEQFF; DNA: TGCGCCAGCAGCGGTGGACTAGCGGGAGGGCTAGAGCAGTTCTTC
size: -; V: TRBV30; J: TRBJ1-1; D: -; CDR3: CAWSLNPGAFF; DNA: TGTGCCTGGAGTTTGAACCCCGGGGCTTTCTTT
size: few; V: TRBV25-1; J: TRBJ2-7; D: TRBD1; CDR3: CASRDRHSYEQYF; DNA: TGTGCCAGCCGGGACAGGCACTCCTACGAGCAGTACTTC
size: few; V: TRBV19; J: TRBJ1-1; D: -; CDR3: CASSGLPPENTEAFF; DNA: TGTGCCAGTAGTGGCTTACCCCCAGAGAACACTGAAGCTTTCTTT
size: -; V: TRBV18; J: TRBJ1-2; D: TRBD1; CDR3: CASSPSGQGYGYTF; DNA: TGTGCCAGCTCACCATCAGGACAGGGCTATGGCTACACCTTC
size: few; V: TRBV11-3; J: TRBJ1-2; D: -; CDR3: CASSPILGGTGGVTF; DNA: TGTGCCAGCAGCCCCATTCTTGGTGGGACCGGGGGAGTTACCTTC
size: -; V: TRBV6-8; J: TRBJ1-2; D: TRBD1; CDR3: CASSSTGVGGYTF; DNA: TGTGCCAGCAGTTCAACAGGGGTCGGCGGCTACACCTTC
size: few; V: TRBV2; J: TRBJ2-7; D: -; CDR3: CASSDGGTAYEQYF; DNA: TGTGCCAGCAGTGATGGAGGAACCGCCTACGAGCAGTACTTC
size: -; V: TRBV19; J: TRBJ2-5; D: -; CDR3: CASSPNARETQYF; DNA: TGTGCCAGTAGTCCCAACGCAAGGGAGACCCAGTACTTC
size: -; V: TRBV19; J: TRBJ1-2; D: -; CDR3: CASSMPREGRMGYTF; DNA: TGTGCCAGTAGTATGCCTCGGGAGGGGAGAATGGGCTACACCTTC
size: few; V: TRBV11-3; J: TRBJ2-7; D: -; CDR3: CASSLAETDPYEQYF; DNA: TGTGCCAGCAGTCTCGCCGAGACGGATCCCTACGAGCAGTACTTC
size: -; V: TRBV6-8; J: TRBJ2-2; D: TRBD1; CDR3: CASSFRTGSGELFF; DNA: TGTGCCAGCAGTTTCCGGACAGGATCCGGGGAGCTGTTTTTT
size: -; V: TRBV19; J: TRBJ2-3; D: TRBD2; CDR3: CASSGLAGGFRTDTQYF; DNA: TGTGCCAGTAGTGGGCTAGCGGGAGGTTTTCGCACAGATACGCAGTATTTT
size: few; V: TRBV28; J: TRBJ2-1; D: -; CDR3: CASSPSYNEQFF; DNA: TGTGCCAGCAGCCCCTCCTACAATGAGCAGTTCTTC
size: -; V: TRBV25-1; J: TRBJ1-1; D: -; CDR3: CASSEWGTYTEAFF; DNA: TGTGCCAGCAGTGAATGGGGGACGTACACTGAAGCTTTCTTT
size: few; V: TRBV11-3; J: TRBJ2-7; D: -; CDR3: CASSLGALSYEQYF; DNA: TGTGCCAGCAGCTTGGGAGCGTTGAGCTACGAGCAGTACTTC
size: -; V: TRBV6-8; J: TRBJ2-1; D: -; CDR3: CASSYPGSRGGNEQFF; DNA: TGTGCCAGCAGTTACCCGGGGAGCCGAGGGGGCAATGAGCAGTTCTTC
size: -; V: TRBV5-1; J: TRBJ2-7; D: -; CDR3: CASSLAIQGSYEQYF; DNA: TGCGCCAGCAGCTTGGCCATACAGGGATCCTACGAGCAGTACTTC
size: -; V: TRBV28; J: TRBJ2-5; D: -; CDR3: CASNIGSRLETQYF; DNA: TGTGCCAGCAACATCGGTAGCCGGCTAGAGACCCAGTACTTC
size: -; V: TRBV6-1; J: TRBJ2-4; D: -; CDR3: CASSEGTLGRAKNIQYF; DNA: TGTGCCAGCAGTGAAGGGACCCTCGGTCGCGCCAAAAACATTCAGTACTTC
size: -; V: TRBV19; J: TRBJ2-6; D: -; CDR3: CASTSSHRAVSSGANVLTF; DNA: TGTGCCAGTACTTCCTCCCATCGGGCAGTTAGCTCTGGGGCCAACGTCCTGACTTTC
size: -; V: TRBV6-8; J: TRBJ1-1; D: -; CDR3: CASSSRGQNTEAFF; DNA: TGTGCCAGCAGTTCGAGGGGCCAGAACACTGAAGCTTTCTTT
size: -; V: TRBV18; J: TRBJ1-5; D: -; CDR3: CASQGMSNQPQHF; DNA: TGTGCCAGCCAGGGTATGAGCAATCAGCCCCAGCATTTT
size: -; V: TRBV18; J: TRBJ1-6; D: -; CDR3: CASSPGLRNSPLHF; DNA: TGTGCCAGCTCACCAGGGCTGAGGAATTCACCCCTCCACTTT
size: -; V: TRBV6-8; J: TRBJ2-7; D: -; CDR3: CASSYSRWGGLEQYF; DNA: TGTGCCAGCAGTTACTCGAGATGGGGGGGGCTTGAGCAGTACTTC
size: -; V: TRBV29-1; J: TRBJ1-1; D: -; CDR3: CSGSLGHDTEAFF; DNA: TGCAGCGGTTCCCTCGGCCATGACACTGAAGCTTTCTTT
size: -; V: TRBV14; J: TRBJ1-2; D: -; CDR3: CASSQGSQRGYTF; DNA: TGTGCCAGCAGCCAAGGTAGCCAACGTGGCTACACCTTC
size: -; V: TRBV6-7; J: TRBJ2-7; D: -; CDR3: CASSEGWIYEQYF; DNA: TGTGCCAGCAGTGAAGGGTGGATCTACGAGCAGTACTTC
size: -; V: TRBV11-3; J: TRBJ2-7; D: TRBD1; CDR3: CASSLVRQGPYEQYF; DNA: TGTGCCAGCAGCTTAGTTAGACAGGGGCCCTACGAGCAGTACTTC
size: -; V: TRBV18; J: TRBJ1-2; D: -; CDR3: CASSPEVQANYGYTF; DNA: TGTGCCAGCTCACCGGAAGTGCAGGCTAACTATGGCTACACCTTC
size: -; V: TRBV19; J: TRBJ2-1; D: -; CDR3: CASSAARGNEQFF; DNA: TGTGCCAGTAGTGCAGCCAGGGGCAATGAGCAGTTCTTC
size: -; V: TRBV30; J: TRBJ1-3; D: -; CDR3: CAWTHRGRASGNTIYF; DNA: TGTGCCTGGACCCATAGGGGCAGGGCCTCTGGAAACACCATATATTTT
size: few; V: TRBV6-8; J: TRBJ2-1; D: TRBD2; CDR3: CASSVSGLAGEREQFF; DNA: TGTGCCAGCAGTGTATCAGGACTAGCGGGAGAACGGGAGCAGTTCTTC
size: few; V: TRBV29-1; J: TRBJ1-1; D: TRBD1; CDR3: CSVEVGQGGRTEAFF; DNA: TGCAGCGTTGAAGTCGGACAGGGTGGCAGAACTGAAGCTTTCTTT
size: few; V: TRBV9; J: TRBJ1-2; D: -; CDR3: CASSVAGGNYGYTF; DNA: TGTGCCAGCAGCGTAGCAGGTGGCAACTATGGCTACACCTTC
size: -; V: TRBV7-6; J: TRBJ1-2; D: -; CDR3: CASSPRADRSLGGYTF; DNA: TGTGCCAGCAGCCCGAGGGCGGACAGAAGCCTCGGGGGCTACACCTTC
size: hyperexpanded; V: TRBV11-3; J: TRBJ2-1; D: TRBD2; CDR3: CASSPKERTSGRENEQFF; DNA: TGTGCCAGCAGCCCCAAAGAAAGGACTAGCGGGAGAGAAAATGAGCAGTTCTTC
size: hyperexpanded; V: TRBV11-3; J: TRBJ1-1; D: -; CDR3: CASSPGLFGTEAFF; DNA: TGTGCCAGCAGCCCTGGGCTCTTTGGGACTGAAGCTTTCTTT
size: few; V: TRBV6-8; J: TRBJ2-7; D: -; CDR3: CASSYDGTYEQYF; DNA: TGTGCCAGCAGTTACGACGGGACCTACGAGCAGTACTTC
size: few; V: TRBV9; J: TRBJ2-1; D: TRBD2; CDR3: CASSVTPSGGDNEQFF; DNA: TGTGCCAGCAGCGTCACCCCTAGCGGGGGGGACAATGAGCAGTTCTTC
size: -; V: TRBV28; J: TRBJ1-2; D: -; CDR3: CASAPHQGPGYTF; DNA: TGTGCCAGCGCCCCCCACCAGGGGCCTGGCTACACCTTC